This T cell receptor beta chain is from a study of radiation and T cells in renal cell carcinoma. A remark on this clone: Its antigen is not identified.

Time point reported: baseline pretreatment blood. Described treatment: 15 Gy SBRT to primary tumor, nephrectomy 4 weeks later. Serial blood draws occurred at baseline and 2 and 4 weeks post-SBRT. This renal cell carcinoma was of the clear cell type. The repertoire was sequenced with immunoSEQ multiplex PCR; TCRdb's copy has only in-frame clones and lacks some. The sample shows roughly 130,000 clones, nearly 90% of them seen only once. Study-wide results and limits: From baseline, blood top tumor clonotypes peaked at 2 weeks post-radiation. Baseline intratumoral clonotype presence is unknown without pretreatment biopsies.

The sequenced sample was blood, obtained from a patient whose treatment included radiotherapy and nephrectomy. This clonotype was sampled from a woman aged 50 to 60 with renal cell carcinoma.

CDR3 loop: CASSTTGAGANVLTF. The CDR3 DNA reads as TGTGCCAGCAGCACGACAGGTGCTGGGGCCAACGTCCTGACTTTC. The chain uses TRBV7-9 and TRBJ2-6; perhaps TRBD1 as D (6 bases). The ends were cut back, 5 bases at V and 2 bases at J, with 10 bases in the middle. The CDR3 extends over 15 amino acids. Germline CDR1 and CDR2: SEHNR and FQNEAQ (reference sequence).